The subject of this entry is one TCR beta chain. This sample stems from a study of blood T cell repertoires in COVID-19. Study summary: Italy, Spain and the United States were the sources of the convalescent and acute COVID-19 samples. PBMCs, B-cell-depleted T cells, or T cells provided the cDNA or gDNA that made up the material.

Per the original methods: Reference gene primers were amplified, and this amplification served to estimate nucleated cell counts. The data were produced by immunoSEQ multiplex PCR, yet TCRdb's version contains in-frame clones alone and is incomplete. The D gene and trimming were derived from the DNA, and the V and J assignments and clone size from that table. Among roughly 97,000 clones listed, roughly 80% were seen once. The clonotype comes from a man aged 55 to 70 with acute or convalescent COVID-19. What was sequenced was peripheral blood.

The chain's CDR3 is CASSSPGQGYSNQPQHF. As DNA, the CDR3 is TGTGCCAGCAGTTCTCCGGGACAGGGATATAGCAATCAGCCCCAGCATTTT. The V and J genes are TRBV7-8 and TRBJ1-5; 9 nucleotides align to TRBD1. CDR3 length equals 17 residues. Germline-derived CDR1 and CDR2 are SGHVS and FQNEAQ. J gave up 0 bases and V 6 bases, and 9 bases lay outside the gene matches.